This TCR beta chain was captured in a study of T cells in Graves' hyperthyroidism and ophthalmopathy. General observations from the study: Ophthalmopathy, which appeared later, was predicted by the model a median roughly 6.4 months before onset.

The germline CDR1 and CDR2 sequences are PRHDT and FYEKMQ (reference sequence). J was trimmed by 8 bases and V by 5 bases; bases with no gene match: 7. The CDR3 has 15 amino acids. RNA transcripts provided the source from which TCR beta CDR3 regions were amplified. The TCR CDR3 first-round RT-PCR relied on the HTBI primer set. TCRdb re-derived calls from the multiplex PCR reads in MiXCR, one entry per CDR3 protein. The table shows over 500,000 distinct CDR3 sequences, with around 43% occurring only once. Of note for this clonotype: Its antigen is still unknown.

Sequences were obtained from peripheral blood or thyroid tissue (not recorded which). The sequence was obtained from an adult woman with Graves' disease, either hyperthyroidism or ophthalmopathy (not recorded which). This chain joins TRBV13 and TRBJ1-5; the match to TRBD1 covers 12 bases. The CDR3 is CASSDGTGGAEPQHF. The CDR3 coding sequence is TGTGCCAGCAGCGACGGGACAGGGGGCGCGGAGCCCCAGCATTTT.